Following are 13 T cell receptor beta chains from one sample sequenced in a study of STAT5B mutations in CD4+ large granular lymphocyte leukemia. Some clones are missing from TCRdb's copy, which holds only in-frame ones; the method was immunoSEQ multiplex PCR. The top ten clones hold roughly 0.4% of a sample with more than 20,000 clones, approximately 81% of them seen once. Sequenced: CD4+ T cells from blood buffy coats. These receptors all stem from a human donor in good health.

This clone showed up just once. J is TRBJ2-3 and V is TRBV9; no firm D call. CDR3 length: 11 amino acids. CDR1 is SGDLS and CDR2 is YYNGEE in the germline V gene. V lost 3 bases to trimming and J lost 2 bases, with 1 base between them. The CDR3 is CASSATDTQYF. The CDR3 coding sequence is TGTGCCAGCAGCGCCACAGATACGCAGTATTTT.

This clone was observed once. V gene TRBV9 combines with J gene TRBJ2-3, with 7 bases fitting TRBD2. CDR1 is SGDLS, CDR2 YYNGEE, per germline. CDR3 size: 16 residues. After removal of 0 bases from V and 2 bases from J, the junction contained 6 bases not matched to a gene. Written as DNA, the CDR3 is TGTGCCAGCAGCGTAGGGTCTAGCGGTAACACAGATACGCAGTATTTT. Residues: CASSVGSSGNTDTQYF.

This chain connects TRBV29-1 to TRBJ2-3; the D gene is possibly TRBD1 (6 bases). The CDR3 runs 15 residues. The V and J ends lost 2 bases and 4 bases respectively, with 16 bases between them. Germline CDR1 reads SQVTM; CDR2 reads ANQGSEA. CDR3 sequence (DNA): TGCAGCGTTGAATTGGGGGCTGAACACGCAGATACGCAGTATTTT. Amino acids: CSVELGAEHADTQYF.

The chain is built from TRBV6-1 and TRBJ2-7; TRBD1 aligns across 7 bases. The CDR3 loop spans 14 amino acids. V was clipped by 3 bases and J by 6 bases; unmatched bases: 8. Germline loops: CDR1 MNHNS, CDR2 SASEGT. CDR3 DNA: TGTGCCAGCAGTGACCCGGACAGGTTCGGCGAGCAGTACTTC. Residues: CASSDPDRFGEQYF.

The chain employs TRBV5-5 and TRBJ2-5; 9 positions agree with TRBD2. Germline values: CDR1 SGHKS, CDR2 YYEKEE (reference sequence). The CDR3 has 18 residues. V trimming: 2 bases; J trimming: 5 bases; junction bases outside the gene matches: 16. The CDR3 DNA reads TGTGCCAGCAGCTTAGGGGTAGCTAGCGGGATCCCGTGGGAGACCCAGTACTTC. Protein sequence: CASSLGVASGIPWETQYF.

This chain connects TRBV6-4 to TRBJ1-1; tentative D call: TRBD1 (6 bases). V was pared by 8 bases and J by 2 bases, with 15 bases between. The CDR3 is 14 residues long. Germline V lookup: CDR1 MRHNA, CDR2 SNTAGT. This chain's CDR3 is CASRDTDRNTEAFF. The CDR3 DNA reads as TGTGCCAGCCGAGATACGGACAGAAACACTGAAGCTTTCTTT.

The V gene is TRBV5-8, the J gene TRBJ1-5; 8 nucleotides line up with TRBD1. In germline, CDR1 is SGHTS, CDR2 YDEGEE. This CDR3 is built from 15 residues. With 4 bases clipped from V and 2 bases from J, the junction kept 5 bases outside the gene matches. CDR3: CASSPTGGGNQPQHF. The DNA for the CDR3 is TGTGCCAGCAGCCCAACAGGGGGTGGCAATCAGCCCCAGCATTTT.

This sequence joins TRBV7-8 and TRBJ1-5, with 7 bases fitting TRBD1. Trimming at V came to 5 bases and at J to 2 bases, leaving 6 bases not matched to a gene. Germline V gene data show CDR1 as SGHVS and CDR2 as FQNEAQ. This CDR3 spans 15 amino acids. CDR3 nucleotides: TGTGCCAGCAGCGGAAGAGGGGGCCGCAATCAGCCCCAGCATTTT. This sequence encodes CASSGRGGRNQPQHF.

The chain employs TRBV19 and TRBJ2-7, with D unresolved. Germline V gene data show CDR1 as LNHDA and CDR2 as SQIVND (reference sequence). V lost 4 bases to trimming and J lost 0 bases, with 10 bases between them. The length of the CDR3 is 14 residues. The CDR3 loop is CASSRALTSYEQYF. As DNA, the CDR3 is TGTGCCAGTAGTAGGGCCCTTACCTCCTACGAGCAGTACTTC.

The chain uses TRBV13 and TRBJ2-3; D remains unclear. The V gene lost 0 bases and the J gene lost 6 bases, with 19 bases spanning the gap. The CDR3 loop spans 17 amino acids. The germline V gene has CDR1 PRHDT and CDR2 FYEKMQ (reference sequence). CDR3 loop: CASSLGLVGSPRDTQYF. The CDR3 coding sequence is TGTGCCAGCAGCTTAGGTCTGGTCGGCTCGCCGAGGGATACGCAGTATTTT.

The chain combines TRBV27 with TRBJ2-3; D is uncertain. Germline V CDR1 and CDR2: MNHEY, SMNVEV (reference sequence). V gave up 0 bases and J gave up 4 bases, with 11 bases separating them. The CDR3 is 15 amino acids. CDR3 region: CASSLSGNWADTQYF. In DNA, the CDR3 is TGTGCCAGCAGTTTATCGGGGAATTGGGCAGATACGCAGTATTTT.

The rearrangement uses TRBV29-1 and TRBJ1-1, with D uncertain. Germline lookup yields CDR1 SQVTM and CDR2 ANQGSEA. This CDR3 contains 14 residues. Trimming pared 3 bases from V and 1 base from J, leaving 12 bases between. The DNA of the CDR3 is TGCAGCGTTGATCTGTCAGCAGAGAACACTGAAGCTTTCTTT. Translating it yields CSVDLSAENTEAFF.

V gene TRBV5-1 combines with J gene TRBJ2-3, with D perhaps TRBD1 (6 bases). Trimming stripped 3 bases from V and 0 bases from J, with 11 bases between. This CDR3 has 15 residues. Germline V CDR1 and CDR2: SGHRS, YFSETQ. CDR3 sequence reads: CASSSGQPSTDTQYF. Written as DNA, the CDR3 is TGCGCCAGCAGCTCCGGACAGCCTAGCACAGATACGCAGTATTTT.